This T cell receptor (beta chain) was identified during a study of cytomegalovirus exposure and HLA in healthy donors. Overall study results and limits: A later analysis found common viral pathogens apparently linked to several of the most significant clusters.

PCR primers comprised 60 Vbeta and 13 Jbeta primers. The assay was immunoSEQ multiplex PCR, and TCRdb's table has in-frame clones only and misses some. The sample consists of about 120,000 clones, roughly 80% of them appearing once. Turning to this clone: Its antigen remains unidentified.

The CDR3 is made up of 13 amino acids. The germline V gene has CDR1 GTSNPN and CDR2 SVGIG (reference sequence). Deletions cut 5 bases from V and 0 bases from J, with 10 bases between. The chain joins TRBV30 to TRBJ1-1; no clear D. Material: PBMCs. This receptor was identified in a female donor in good health and CMV-seronegative. For the CDR3, the DNA is TGTGCCTGGGCCCGCGAAATGAACACTGAAGCTTTCTTT. Amino acid sequence: CAWAREMNTEAFF. The whole variable domain, remainder taken from reference TRBV30 and TRBJ1-1, is SQTIHQWPATLVQPVGSPLSLECTVEGTSNPNLYWYRQAAGRGLQLLFYSVGIGQISSEVPQNLSASRPQDRQFILSSKKLLLSDSGFYLCAWAREMNTEAFFGQGTRLTVV.